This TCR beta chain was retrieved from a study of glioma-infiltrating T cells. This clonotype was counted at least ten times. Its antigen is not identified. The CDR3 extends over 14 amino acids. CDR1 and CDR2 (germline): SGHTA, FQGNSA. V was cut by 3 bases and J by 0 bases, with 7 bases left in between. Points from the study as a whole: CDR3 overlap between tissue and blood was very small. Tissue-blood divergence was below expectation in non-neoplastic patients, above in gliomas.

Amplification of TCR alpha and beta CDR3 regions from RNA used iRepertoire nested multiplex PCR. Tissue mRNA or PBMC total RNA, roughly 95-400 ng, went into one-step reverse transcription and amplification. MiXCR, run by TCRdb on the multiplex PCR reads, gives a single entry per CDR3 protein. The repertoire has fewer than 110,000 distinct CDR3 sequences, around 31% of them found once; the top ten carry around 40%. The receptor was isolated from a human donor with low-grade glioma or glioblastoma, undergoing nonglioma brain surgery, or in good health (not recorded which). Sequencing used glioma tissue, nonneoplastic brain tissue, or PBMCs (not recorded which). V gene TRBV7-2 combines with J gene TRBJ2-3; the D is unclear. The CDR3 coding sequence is TGTGCCAGCAGCTTGAGGCAGAGCACAGATACGCAGTATTTT. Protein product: CASSLRQSTDTQYF.